The clone carrying this T cell receptor (beta chain) appeared many times. Its cognate antigen is unknown. The sample originates from a study of regulatory T cells in long-lasting Graves disease. Study-level points and caveats: Thyroid tissue went unstudied; only peripheral blood was examined.

Sample time point: newly diagnosed GD, antithyroid drugs for less than 3 months. The TCR library was made from RNA extracted from PBMCs. The V gene's germline CDR1 is MNHEY and CDR2 SMNVEV (reference sequence). The CDR3 sequence is 13 residues long. Trimming stripped 6 bases from V and 3 bases from J, with 11 bases between. Arm-PCR of CDR3 regions and iRepertoire HTBI primers were used to build TCR beta libraries. In the source study's methods: Across all samples, more than 60 TRBV segments and around 15 TRBJ segments were identified. MiXCR, run by TCRdb on the multiplex PCR reads, gives a single entry per CDR3 protein. The V and J calls follow TCRdb's processing rather than the paper's. The data show 420,000 or so distinct CDR3 sequences, about 17% seen once. This same sample was also taken into another study, of T cells in Graves' hyperthyroidism and ophthalmopathy. From that paper: With a duration under 2 months, the hyperthyroidism was newly diagnosed in patients aged 18 to 65. Using the HTBI primer set, a first-round RT-PCR was run on the TCR CDR3.

The chain employs TRBV27 and TRBJ2-5; D gene uncertain. The specimen was peripheral blood mononuclear cells (PBMCs), collected at new diagnosis, from a patient treated with antithyroid drugs. The TCR was taken from a woman between 18 and 30 years old with Graves disease. The CDR3 sequence is CASRRTAEETQYF. CDR3 nucleotides: TGTGCCAGCAGAAGGACGGCGGAAGAGACCCAGTACTTC.